One sample yielded the 31 T cell receptor beta chains listed below, sequenced in a study of cytomegalovirus exposure and HLA in healthy donors. Primers included in the PCR were 60 Vbeta and 13 Jbeta primers. The assay was immunoSEQ multiplex PCR, and TCRdb's table has in-frame clones only and misses some. The table has around 120,000 clones, about 83% seen once. The specimen was PBMCs. These receptors originate from a girl aged 2 to 10 in good health and CMV-seronegative.

This chain links TRBV2 with TRBJ2-7; D is uncertain. Trimming shortened V by 4 bases and J by 2 bases, and 12 bases separated the two germline ends. Germline CDR1 is SNHLY and CDR2 is FYNNEI. This CDR3 has 14 residues. CDR3 coding DNA: TGTGCCAGCAGTGTTTCGGGTTTGGCCTACGAGCAGTACTTC. It codes for CASSVSGLAYEQYF.

The chain carries TRBV5-4 and TRBJ2-7, with a tentative D call TRBD1 (6 bases). From germline, CDR1 is SGHNT and CDR2 YYREEE (reference sequence). The CDR3 length is 14 residues. V was shortened by 4 bases and J by 0 bases, with 11 bases between the two germline ends. The CDR3 sequence: CASSPQGSSYEQYF. The CDR3, as DNA: TGTGCCAGCAGCCCCCAGGGGAGCTCCTACGAGCAGTACTTC.

This chain links TRBV5-1 with TRBJ2-1, with TRBD2 matching over 13 bases. From germline, CDR1 is SGHRS and CDR2 YFSETQ. This CDR3 contains 20 residues. J was trimmed by 1 base and V by 4 bases; bases with no gene match: 14. Here the CDR3 reads CASSHGTSGTRIGSYNEQFF. Written as DNA, the CDR3 is TGCGCCAGCAGCCACGGGACTAGCGGGACACGGATCGGGTCCTACAATGAGCAGTTCTTC. Complete variable domain (other parts from reference TRBV5-1 and TRBJ2-1): KAGVTQTPRYLIKTRGQQVTLSCSPISGHRSVSWYQQTPGQGLQFLFEYFSETQRNKGNFPGRFSGRQFSNSRSEMNVSTLELGDSALYLCASSHGTSGTRIGSYNEQFFGPGTRLTVL.

The chain links TRBV4-2 to TRBJ2-2; TRBD2 matches 7 bases. Germline CDR1 LGHNA, CDR2 YNFKEQ. Trimming cost V 4 bases and J 8 bases; bases outside gene matches: 4. CDR3 size: 13 residues. The CDR3 bases are TGTGCCAGCAGCCCGGGGACTACTGGGGAGCTGTTTTTT. Amino acids: CASSPGTTGELFF.

The chain has TRBV7-7 and TRBJ2-5; TRBD2 matches 10 bases. The J call is doubtful: the DNA matches TRBJ2-7 better. Germline V gene data show CDR1 as SSHAT and CDR2 as FNYEAQ (reference sequence). CDR3 size: 15 residues. The CDR3 reads CASSLFLAGVDEQYF. In nucleotides, the CDR3 is TGTGCCAGCAGCTTGTTCCTAGCGGGAGTCGACGAGCAGTACTTC.

This clone is a singleton in its sample. The V and J genes are TRBV7-9 and TRBJ1-1, with TRBD1 matching over 8 bases. The junction had 5 bases not matched to a gene; V was cut back by 3 bases and J by 5 bases. Germline values: CDR1 SEHNR, CDR2 FQNEAQ (reference sequence). This CDR3 contains 14 residues. The CDR3 DNA reads TGTGCCAGCAGCTTGACAGGGGTTCGGACTGAAGCTTTCTTT. It translates to CASSLTGVRTEAFF.

The chain carries TRBV6-5 and TRBJ2-3; 9 bases are a match to TRBD2. The CDR3 has 16 amino acids. V shed 2 bases and J 0 bases; nucleotides not matched to a gene: 3. CDR1 is MNHEY and CDR2 is SVGAGI in the germline V gene. The CDR3 protein is CASSYLGTSSTDTQYF. The CDR3 DNA reads TGTGCCAGCAGTTACCTTGGGACTAGCAGCACAGATACGCAGTATTTT.

The V call is TRBV4-3, the J call TRBJ1-6; 7 bases are shared with TRBD1. Unmatched junction bases numbered 6, after V lost 1 base and J lost 0 bases. Germline V gene lookup returns CDR1 LGHNA and CDR2 YSLEER. This CDR3 region has 18 residues. The CDR3 DNA reads as TGCGCCAGCAGCCAAGCGGACAGGTTAAGCTCCTATAATTCACCCCTCCACTTT. This gives the protein CASSQADRLSSYNSPLHF.

The J gene is TRBJ1-1, the V gene TRBV7-3; D is undetermined. Trimming took off 1 base at V and 6 bases at J, with 18 bases between the two ends. The CDR3 consists of 16 residues. Per the germline V gene, CDR1 is SGHTA and CDR2 is FQGTGA. CDR3 residues: CASSLSPQTQYAEAFF. Written as DNA, the CDR3 is TGTGCCAGCAGCTTAAGCCCTCAAACCCAGTACGCTGAAGCTTTCTTT.

The chain employs TRBV11-2 and TRBJ1-5, with TRBD1 matching over 7 bases. V lost 1 base and J lost 3; bases outside the gene matches: 3. CDR1 SGHAT and CDR2 FQNNGV come from the germline V gene. The CDR3 contains 15 residues. CDR3 sequence: CASSLATGSNQPQHF. The CDR3 region has the DNA TGTGCCAGCAGCTTAGCGACAGGGTCCAATCAGCCCCAGCATTTT.

This chain uses TRBV5-1 with TRBJ1-1; D ambiguous. The CDR3 loop spans 13 amino acids. V gave up 2 bases and J gave up 4 bases, with 9 bases separating them. The germline V gene encodes CDR1 SGHRS and CDR2 YFSETQ. The CDR3 region has the DNA TGCGCCAGCAGCTTAAGCCAAAGCACTGAAGCTTTCTTT. Amino acids: CASSLSQSTEAFF. The full variable domain, in which reference TRBV5-1 and TRBJ1-1 provide the parts outside the CDR3, is KAGVTQTPRYLIKTRGQQVTLSCSPISGHRSVSWYQQTPGQGLQFLFEYFSETQRNKGNFPGRFSGRQFSNSRSEMNVSTLELGDSALYLCASSLSQSTEAFFGQGTRLTVV.

V gene TRBV11-1 combines with J gene TRBJ2-7; the match to TRBD2 covers 12 bases. This CDR3 is built from 15 residues. Germline V lookup: CDR1 SGHAT, CDR2 FQDESV (reference sequence). Trimming at V came to 5 bases and at J to 5 bases, leaving 7 bases not matched to a gene. The DNA of the CDR3 is TGTGCCAGCAGCATCGGACTAGCGGGGTGGAACGAGCAGTACTTC. It translates to CASSIGLAGWNEQYF. Looking up the rest from reference TRBV11-1 and TRBJ2-7 gives the full variable domain: EAEVAQSPRYKITEKSQAVAFWCDPISGHATLYWYRQILGQGPELLVQFQDESVVDDSQLPKDRFSAERLKGVDSTLKIQPAELGDSAMYLCASSIGLAGWNEQYFGPGTRLTVT.

As to this clone: Without the conserved terminal phenylalanine or tryptophan, this CDR3 likely stems from a read error. Because the CDR3's place on the DNA is in doubt, the DNA is left out and the CDR3 is given as listed by TCRdb. The chain is built from TRBV2 and TRBJ1-2; the DNA was not compared with TRBD1, the D call given in the table. The germline V gene has CDR1 SNHLY and CDR2 FYNNEI. Counting both end residues, the CDR3 totals 11 amino acids. The CDR3 sequence: CASSEGRLMPL.

This sequence joins TRBV5-1 and TRBJ1-2, with D possibly being TRBD1 (5 bases). Trimming removed 0 bases at V and 4 bases at J, with 22 bases between. This CDR3 comprises 18 residues. Germline CDR1 SGHRS, CDR2 YFSETQ. The CDR3 is CASSLGPSQPTQGYGYTF. CDR3 bases: TGCGCCAGCAGCTTGGGGCCGAGCCAACCCACCCAGGGCTATGGCTACACCTTC.

The rearrangement uses TRBV10-2 and TRBJ2-5, with 9 bases aligning to TRBD1. In germline, CDR1 is WSHSY, CDR2 SAAADI. Unmatched junction bases numbered 4, after V lost 6 bases and J lost 5 bases. The CDR3 runs 13 residues. The CDR3 sequence: CASRQGAVETQYF. In nucleotides, the CDR3 is TGCGCCAGCAGACAGGGGGCGGTTGAGACCCAGTACTTC.

The chain joins TRBV10-3 to TRBJ2-7; 7 nucleotides align to TRBD2. J lost 3 bases, V lost 10 bases, and 6 bases had no gene match. Germline V gene lookup returns CDR1 ENHRY and CDR2 SYGVKD. The CDR3 is made up of 12 amino acids. CDR3 sequence: CATWEGSYEQYF. CDR3 coding DNA: TGTGCCACCTGGGAGGGCAGCTACGAGCAGTACTTC.

The rearrangement uses TRBV2 and TRBJ1-5; D gene unclear. CDR3 length equals 12 residues. From germline, CDR1 is SNHLY and CDR2 FYNNEI. V was cut by 4 bases and J by 4 bases, with 5 bases left in between. The CDR3 DNA reads TGTGCCAGCAGTGGAGAGAATCAGCCCCAGCATTTT. This encodes CASSGENQPQHF.

The chain couples TRBV27 to TRBJ1-3; tentative D call: TRBD1 (6 bases). The CDR3 spans 15 residues. Germline values: CDR1 MNHEY, CDR2 SMNVEV (reference sequence). V was clipped by 3 bases and J by 1 base, with 10 bases between them. CDR3 protein: CASSFKGQSGNTIYF. The CDR3 nucleotides read TGTGCCAGCAGTTTCAAAGGACAGTCTGGAAACACCATATATTTT.

This clone was counted a few times. The chain uses TRBV6-1 and TRBJ1-5; the match to TRBD1 covers 9 bases. From germline, CDR1 is MNHNS and CDR2 SASEGT. With 5 bases clipped from V and 6 bases from J, the junction kept 5 bases outside the gene matches. The CDR3 has 14 residues. CDR3 residues: CASSQTQGAQPQHF. The CDR3 DNA reads as TGTGCCAGCAGTCAAACACAGGGGGCTCAGCCCCAGCATTTT.

The chain recombines TRBV5-1 with TRBJ2-2; D remains unclear. Trimming removed 4 bases at V and 6 bases at J, with 16 bases between. The CDR3 extends over 15 amino acids. The V gene's germline CDR1 is SGHRS and CDR2 YFSETQ. The CDR3 protein is CASSAAVVAAGELFF. The CDR3 region has the DNA TGCGCCAGCAGCGCCGCGGTAGTTGCTGCCGGGGAGCTGTTTTTT. Full variable domain (remainder filled in from reference TRBV5-1 and TRBJ2-2): KAGVTQTPRYLIKTRGQQVTLSCSPISGHRSVSWYQQTPGQGLQFLFEYFSETQRNKGNFPGRFSGRQFSNSRSEMNVSTLELGDSALYLCASSAAVVAAGELFFGEGSRLTVL.

This chain connects TRBV7-8 to TRBJ2-1; 13 bases fit TRBD2. The CDR3 is made up of 14 amino acids. Trimming took 6 bases from V and 8 from J; bases not matched to a gene: 4. Germline V CDR1 and CDR2: SGHVS, FQNEAQ. CDR3 bases: TGTGCCAGCAGGAGGACTAGCGGGAGCTATGAGCAGTTCTTC. It specifies CASRRTSGSYEQFF.

The chain couples TRBV28 to TRBJ2-1, with 11 bases fitting TRBD1. Germline V gene data show CDR1 as MDHEN and CDR2 as SYDVKM. The V and J ends lost 5 bases and 9 bases, in that order; junction bases with no gene match: 6. This CDR3 region has 14 residues. CDR3 loop: CASSMDRGRAEQFF. CDR3 bases: TGTGCCAGCAGTATGGACAGGGGGCGCGCTGAGCAGTTCTTC.

This clone is a singleton in its sample. The chain links TRBV5-4 to TRBJ1-2; no definite D call. In germline, CDR1 is SGHNT, CDR2 YYREEE (reference sequence). Trimming shortened V by 2 bases and J by 8 bases, and 13 bases separated the two germline ends. This CDR3 contains 13 residues. The CDR3 DNA reads as TGTGCCAGCAGCTTAAACCAGATGGAGGGCTACACCTTC. The encoded protein is CASSLNQMEGYTF.

The genes are TRBV15 and TRBJ2-7, with a weak D call TRBD1 (5 bases). CDR1 is LNHNV, CDR2 YYDKDF, per germline (reference sequence). V dropped 2 bases and J dropped 6 bases, with 14 bases sitting between them. The CDR3 length is 14 residues. The CDR3 sequence is CATSRLSRVLEQYF. CDR3 nucleotide sequence: TGTGCCACCAGCAGATTATCCAGGGTTCTCGAGCAGTACTTC.

The rearrangement links TRBV6-1 to TRBJ2-3, with TRBD2 matching 13 bases. This CDR3 is built from 15 residues. Germline V gene sequence: CDR1 MNHNS, CDR2 SASEGT. J gave up 5 bases and V 5 bases, and 4 bases lay outside the gene matches. The CDR3 DNA is TGTGCCAGCAGTACGACTAGCGGGGGGCTAGATACGCAGTATTTT. It specifies CASSTTSGGLDTQYF.

The gene calls are TRBV7-9 and TRBJ2-5, with 7 bases aligning to TRBD2. CDR1 and CDR2 from the germline V gene are SEHNR and FQNEAQ (reference sequence). The CDR3 runs 14 residues. Unmatched junction bases numbered 6, after V lost 3 bases and J lost 5 bases. Here the CDR3 reads CASSLGRAGETQYF. DNA for the CDR3: TGTGCCAGCAGCTTGGGGAGGGCTGGCGAGACCCAGTACTTC.

V gene TRBV10-3 combines with J gene TRBJ2-3; TRBD2 matches at 9 bases. The V gene end was trimmed by 8 bases and the J gene end by 4 bases; junction bases not matched to a gene: 7. The CDR3 totals 14 residues. The germline V gene encodes CDR1 ENHRY and CDR2 SYGVKD. This CDR3 reads CAIGSAGGADTQYF. In nucleotides, the CDR3 is TGTGCCATCGGTTCTGCGGGAGGGGCAGATACGCAGTATTTT.

This sequence joins TRBV10-3 and TRBJ1-5; 7 bases are a match to TRBD1. The CDR3 is made up of 16 amino acids. Per the germline V gene, CDR1 is ENHRY and CDR2 is SYGVKD. Trimming removed 2 bases from V and 1 base from J; junction bases left unmatched: 5. The CDR3 is CAISELDRTSNQPQHF. CDR3 sequence (DNA): TGTGCCATCAGTGAGCTGGACAGGACGAGCAATCAGCCCCAGCATTTT.

The chain couples TRBV7-2 to TRBJ2-1, with 7 bases aligning to TRBD2. The germline CDR1 and CDR2 sequences are SGHTA and FQGNSA. The CDR3 totals 16 residues. J lost 3 bases, V lost 0 bases, and 5 bases had no gene match. As DNA, the CDR3 is TGTGCCAGCAGCTTAGCACGAGCTAGCGGCTACAATGAGCAGTTCTTC. Translating it yields CASSLARASGYNEQFF.

For the CDR3, the DNA is TGTGCCAGCAGTAGACAGGGGTTATCATCAGAGACCCAGTACTTC. Its translation: CASSRQGLSSETQYF. The genes are TRBV6-5 and TRBJ2-5, with 8 bases lining up with TRBD1. V lost 5 bases, J lost 4 bases, and 9 bases stayed unmatched. Germline-derived CDR1 and CDR2 are MNHEY and SVGAGI. The CDR3 is 15 residues long.

This clone was recorded a few times. V is TRBV5-1 and J is TRBJ2-1; 8 bases agree with TRBD2. The CDR3 extends over 14 amino acids. Germline CDR1 and CDR2: SGHRS and YFSETQ. J lost 6 bases, V lost 4 bases, and 6 bases had no gene match. As DNA, the CDR3 is TGCGCCAGCAGCCAAGGACTAGCCCCCAATGAGCAGTTCTTC. Translation gives CASSQGLAPNEQFF.